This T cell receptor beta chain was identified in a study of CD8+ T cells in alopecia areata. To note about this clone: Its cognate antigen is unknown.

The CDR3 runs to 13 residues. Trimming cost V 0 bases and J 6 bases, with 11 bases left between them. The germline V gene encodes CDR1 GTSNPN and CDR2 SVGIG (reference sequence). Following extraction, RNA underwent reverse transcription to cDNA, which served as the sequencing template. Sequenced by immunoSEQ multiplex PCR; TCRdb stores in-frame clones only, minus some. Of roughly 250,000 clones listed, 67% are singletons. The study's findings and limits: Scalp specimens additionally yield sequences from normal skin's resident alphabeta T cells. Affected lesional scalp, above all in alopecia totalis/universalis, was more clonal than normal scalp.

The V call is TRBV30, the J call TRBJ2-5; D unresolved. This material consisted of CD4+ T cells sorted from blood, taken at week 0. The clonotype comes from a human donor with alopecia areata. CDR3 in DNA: TGTGCCTGGAGTGTAGGGCACTCCAAGACCCAGTACTTC. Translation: CAWSVGHSKTQYF.